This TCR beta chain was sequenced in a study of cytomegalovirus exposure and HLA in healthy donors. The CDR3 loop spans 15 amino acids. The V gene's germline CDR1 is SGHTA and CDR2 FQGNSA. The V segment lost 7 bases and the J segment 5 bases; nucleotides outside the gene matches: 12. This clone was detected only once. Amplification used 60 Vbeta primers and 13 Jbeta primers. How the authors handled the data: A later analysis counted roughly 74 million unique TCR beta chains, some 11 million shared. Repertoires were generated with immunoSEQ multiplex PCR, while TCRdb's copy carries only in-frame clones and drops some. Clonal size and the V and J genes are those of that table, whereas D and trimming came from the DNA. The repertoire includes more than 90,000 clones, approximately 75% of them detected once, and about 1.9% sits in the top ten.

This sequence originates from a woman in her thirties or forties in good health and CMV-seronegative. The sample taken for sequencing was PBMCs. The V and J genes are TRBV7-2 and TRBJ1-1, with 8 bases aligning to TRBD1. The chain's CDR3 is CASNPLPGGGTEAFF. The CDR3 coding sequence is TGTGCCAGCAACCCACTGCCAGGGGGCGGAACTGAAGCTTTCTTT. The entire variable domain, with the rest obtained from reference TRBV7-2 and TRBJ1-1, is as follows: GAGVSQSPSNKVTEKGKDVELRCDPISGHTALYWYRQSLGQGLEFLIYFQGNSAPDKSGLPSDRFSAERTGGSVSTLTIQRTQQEDSAVYLCASNPLPGGGTEAFFGQGTRLTVV.